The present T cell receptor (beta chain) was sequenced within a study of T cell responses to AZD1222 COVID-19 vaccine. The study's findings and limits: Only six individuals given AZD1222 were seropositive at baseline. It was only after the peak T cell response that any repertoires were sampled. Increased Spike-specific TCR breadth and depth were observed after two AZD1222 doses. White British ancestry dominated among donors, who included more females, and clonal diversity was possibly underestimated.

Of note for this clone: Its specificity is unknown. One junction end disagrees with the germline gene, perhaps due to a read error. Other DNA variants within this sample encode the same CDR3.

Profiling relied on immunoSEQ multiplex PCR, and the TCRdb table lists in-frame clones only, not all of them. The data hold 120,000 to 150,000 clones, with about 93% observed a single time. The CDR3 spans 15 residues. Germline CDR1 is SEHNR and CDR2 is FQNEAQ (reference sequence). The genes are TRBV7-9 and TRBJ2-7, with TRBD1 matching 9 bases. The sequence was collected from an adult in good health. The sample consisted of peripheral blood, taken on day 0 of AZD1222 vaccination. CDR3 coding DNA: TGTGCCAGCAGCAAGGAGGGACAGGGAGCCTACGAGCAGTATTTC. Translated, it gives CASSKEGQGAYEQYF.